This T cell receptor beta chain was retrieved from a study of cytomegalovirus exposure and HLA in healthy donors. Study-wide points: Sequence variants that were highly shared formed a cluster that was likely a sequencing artifact.

For this clone: What it binds is unknown.

In the PCR, 60 Vbeta and 13 Jbeta primers were used. Assay: immunoSEQ multiplex PCR; the TCRdb copy retains only in-frame clones and omits some. The table has under 100,000 clones, roughly 63% seen once. CDR1 is SGHRS, CDR2 YFSETQ, per germline. Germline trimming cut 0 bases from V and 0 bases from J; bases unmatched to any gene: 7. The CDR3 runs 18 residues. The J gene is TRBJ2-3, the V gene TRBV5-1, with TRBD2 identical over 10 bases. Source material: PBMCs. The clonotype was recovered from a woman aged 40 to 49 in good health and CMV-seropositive. The CDR3 protein is CASSLEAGGRLSTDTQYF. In nucleotides, the CDR3 is TGCGCCAGCAGCTTGGAAGCGGGAGGGAGGCTAAGCACAGATACGCAGTATTTT.